This T cell receptor (beta chain) was captured by sequencing in a study of T-cell reconstitution after alpha-beta-depleted transplantation in children. Preparation of the TCRbeta library used unique molecular identifiers. TCRdb reprocessed the PCR reads with MiXCR, giving one entry per CDR3 protein. Among about 300,000 distinct CDR3 sequences listed, almost 8% were seen once. This clonotype was seen at least ten times. The antigen is undetermined. CDR1 is DFQATT, CDR2 SNEGSKA, per germline (reference sequence). V dropped 6 bases and J dropped 9 bases, with 20 bases sitting between them. The CDR3 consists of 13 residues. General study findings and limits: Day-60 TCRbeta diversity that was high in some patients was derived from surviving recipient T cells and thymic progenitors. Newly produced T cells mostly provided counts and TCRbeta diversity after one year, as hyperexpanded clones declined. As was reported, about two months after transplant, alpha-beta T cells came from several hundred expanded graft clones.

The chain recombines TRBV20-1 with TRBJ2-5; D remains ambiguous. Sequences were derived from peripheral blood, sampled 360 days after TCRalphabeta/CD19-depleted stem cell transplant. The receptor's source is a female patient aged 2-15 years who had a stem cell transplant for Fanconi anemia, so the T cells may come from the graft donor. CDR3 sequence: CSAIPALATSQYF. CDR3 nucleotides: TGCAGTGCGATTCCAGCCTTAGCTACGTCCCAGTACTTC.